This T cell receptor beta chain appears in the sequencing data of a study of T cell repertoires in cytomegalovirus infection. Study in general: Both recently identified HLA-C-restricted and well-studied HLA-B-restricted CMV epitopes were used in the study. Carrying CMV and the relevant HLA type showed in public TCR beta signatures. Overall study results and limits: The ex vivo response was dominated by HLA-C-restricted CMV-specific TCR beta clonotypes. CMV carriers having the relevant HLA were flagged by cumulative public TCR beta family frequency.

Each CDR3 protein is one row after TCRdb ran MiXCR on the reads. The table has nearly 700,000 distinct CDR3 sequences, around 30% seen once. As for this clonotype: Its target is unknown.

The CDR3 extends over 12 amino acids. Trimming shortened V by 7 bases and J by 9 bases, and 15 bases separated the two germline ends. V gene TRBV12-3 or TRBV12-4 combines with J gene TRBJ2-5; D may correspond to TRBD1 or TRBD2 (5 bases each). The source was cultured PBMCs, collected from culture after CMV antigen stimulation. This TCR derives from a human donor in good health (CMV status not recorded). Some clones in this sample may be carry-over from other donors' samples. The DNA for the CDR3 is TGTGCCAGCAATCAGGGTATGGGGGCCCAGTACTTC. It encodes CASNQGMGAQYF.